This entry is about one T cell receptor beta chain. Its antigen is undetermined. The CDR3 runs to 19 residues. The trim removed 0 bases at V and 2 bases at J, leaving 11 bases unmatched. Per germline, CDR1 SGHRS and CDR2 YFSETQ. These data are taken from a study of T cell responses to AZD1222 COVID-19 vaccine. Whole-study results and caveats: Repertoires were collected only later (after the peak T cell response had occurred).

TCRdb keeps only in-frame clones here, not all; method: immunoSEQ multiplex PCR. The sample has 150,000 to 200,000 clones, roughly 90% seen once. This clonotype was obtained from an adult in good health. The rearrangement joins TRBV5-1 to TRBJ1-4; 9 positions match TRBD1. The starting material was peripheral blood, obtained on day 0 of AZD1222 vaccination. CDR3 DNA sequence: TGCGCCAGCAGCTTGGACCTAGAGACAGGGGGTTTTACTAATGAAAAACTGTTTTTT. As protein: CASSLDLETGGFTNEKLFF.